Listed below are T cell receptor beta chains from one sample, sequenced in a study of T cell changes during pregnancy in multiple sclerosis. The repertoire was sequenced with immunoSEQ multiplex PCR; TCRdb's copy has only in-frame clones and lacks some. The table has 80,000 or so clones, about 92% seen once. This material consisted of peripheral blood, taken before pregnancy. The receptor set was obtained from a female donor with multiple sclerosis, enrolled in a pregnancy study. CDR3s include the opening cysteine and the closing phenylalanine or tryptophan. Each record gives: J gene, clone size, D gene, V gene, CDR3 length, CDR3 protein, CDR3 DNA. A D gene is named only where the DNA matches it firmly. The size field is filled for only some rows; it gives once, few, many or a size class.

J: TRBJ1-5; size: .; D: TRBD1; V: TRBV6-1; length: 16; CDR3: CASSEAGQGQTQPQHF; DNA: TGTGCCAGCAGTGAGGCAGGACAGGGACAAACTCAGCCCCAGCATTTT
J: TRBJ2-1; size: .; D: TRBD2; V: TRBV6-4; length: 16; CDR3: CASSDSGSGGASEQFF; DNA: TGTGCCAGCAGTGACTCGGGAAGCGGGGGGGCAAGTGAGCAGTTCTTC
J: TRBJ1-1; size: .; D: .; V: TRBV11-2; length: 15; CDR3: CASSLSPGDRTEAFF; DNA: TGTGCCAGCAGCTTATCACCCGGGGATCGGACTGAAGCTTTCTTT
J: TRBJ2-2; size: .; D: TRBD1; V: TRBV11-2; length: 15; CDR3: CASRRPTGGGGELFF; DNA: TGTGCCAGCAGGCGCCCCACAGGGGGTGGCGGGGAGCTGTTTTTT
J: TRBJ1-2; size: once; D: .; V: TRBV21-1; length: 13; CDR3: CASSKEGRYGYTF; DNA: TGTGCCAGCAGCAAAGAAGGGAGATATGGCTACACCTTC
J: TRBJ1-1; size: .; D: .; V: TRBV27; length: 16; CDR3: CASSLLTETMNTEAFF; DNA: TGTGCCAGCAGTCTACTCACAGAGACTATGAACACTGAAGCTTTCTTT
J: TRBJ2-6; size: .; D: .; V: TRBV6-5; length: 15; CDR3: CASSSRGKGANVLTF; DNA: TGTGCCAGCAGTTCCCGGGGGAAAGGGGCCAACGTCCTGACTTTC
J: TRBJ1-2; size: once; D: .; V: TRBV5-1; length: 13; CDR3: CASSFDRNYGYTF; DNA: TGCGCCAGCAGCTTCGACAGAAACTATGGCTACACCTTC
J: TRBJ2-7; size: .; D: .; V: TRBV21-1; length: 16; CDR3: CASSKLKAGGPGEQYF; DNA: TGTGCCAGCAGCAAACTCAAAGCGGGGGGGCCAGGCGAGCAGTACTTC
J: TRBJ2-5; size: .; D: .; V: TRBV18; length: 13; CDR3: CASSLGLWETQYF; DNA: TGTGCCAGCTCCCTGGGACTCTGGGAGACCCAGTACTTC
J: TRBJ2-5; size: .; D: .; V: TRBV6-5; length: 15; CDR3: CASSYSEGRGETQYF; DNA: TGTGCCAGCAGTTACTCGGAGGGGAGAGGGGAGACCCAGTACTTC
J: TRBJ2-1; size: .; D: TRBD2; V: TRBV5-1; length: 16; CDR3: CASTGVRGGSYNEQFF; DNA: TGCGCCAGCACCGGCGTGCGGGGGGGGAGCTACAATGAGCAGTTCTTC
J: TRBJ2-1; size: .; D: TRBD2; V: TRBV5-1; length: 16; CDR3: CASSLVLAGGFNEQFF; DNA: TGCGCCAGCAGCTTGGTTCTTGCGGGGGGGTTCAATGAGCAGTTCTTC
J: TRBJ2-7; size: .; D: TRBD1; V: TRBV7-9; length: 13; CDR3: CASGTGQIYEQYF; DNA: TGTGCCAGTGGGACAGGGCAGATCTACGAGCAGTACTTC
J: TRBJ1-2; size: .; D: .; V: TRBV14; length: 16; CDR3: CASSQRGGRRDYGYTF; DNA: TGTGCCAGCAGCCAACGTGGCGGCAGGCGGGACTATGGCTACACCTTC
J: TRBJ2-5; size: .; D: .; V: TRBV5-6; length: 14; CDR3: CASSSQGPQETQYF; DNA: TGTGCCAGCAGCTCTCAGGGTCCCCAAGAGACCCAGTACTTC
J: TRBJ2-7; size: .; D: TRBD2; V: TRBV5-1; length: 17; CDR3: CASGLLASGGAAYEQYF; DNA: TGCGCCAGTGGACTTTTGGCTAGCGGGGGGGCAGCCTACGAGCAGTACTTC
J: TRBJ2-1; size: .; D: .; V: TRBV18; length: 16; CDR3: CASSPRGWPGDLEQFF; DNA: TGTGCCAGCTCACCACGTGGTTGGCCAGGTGATTTGGAGCAGTTCTTC
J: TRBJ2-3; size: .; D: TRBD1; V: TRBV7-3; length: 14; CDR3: CASSLDRVGYTQYF; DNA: TGTGCCAGCAGCTTGGACAGGGTGGGTTATACGCAGTATTTT
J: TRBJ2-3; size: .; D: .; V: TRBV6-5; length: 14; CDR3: CASSYRGALDTQYF; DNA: TGTGCCAGCAGTTACCGGGGGGCCTTGGATACGCAGTATTTT
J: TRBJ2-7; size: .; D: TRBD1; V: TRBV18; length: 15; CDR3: CASSPGQGAIYEQYF; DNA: TGTGCCAGCTCTCCCGGACAGGGGGCTATCTACGAGCAGTACTTC
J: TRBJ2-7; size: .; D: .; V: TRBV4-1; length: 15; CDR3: CASSQALSAAYEQYF; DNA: TGCGCCAGCAGCCAAGCACTTAGCGCCGCCTACGAGCAGTACTTC
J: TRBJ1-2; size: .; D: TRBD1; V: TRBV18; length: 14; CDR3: CASSLDRGDYGYTF; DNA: TGTGCCAGCTCACTGGACAGGGGCGACTATGGCTACACCTTC
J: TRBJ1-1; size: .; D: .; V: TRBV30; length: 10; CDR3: CAWIQAEAFF; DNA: TGTGCCTGGATTCAGGCTGAAGCTTTCTTT
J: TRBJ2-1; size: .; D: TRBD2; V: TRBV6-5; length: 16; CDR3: CASSYSPAGASGEQFF; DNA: TGTGCCAGCAGTTACTCTCCAGCGGGGGCTTCAGGGGAGCAGTTCTTC
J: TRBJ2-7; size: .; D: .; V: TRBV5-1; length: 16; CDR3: CASSLAVDGGPYEQYF; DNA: TGCGCCAGCAGCTTGGCGGTCGATGGGGGCCCCTACGAGCAGTACTTC
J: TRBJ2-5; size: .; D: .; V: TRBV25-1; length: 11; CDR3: CASSEYTSKYF; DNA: TGTGCCAGCAGTGAATACACATCCAAGTACTTC
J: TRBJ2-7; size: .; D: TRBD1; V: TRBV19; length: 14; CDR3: CASSPGQGYYEQYF; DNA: TGTGCCAGTAGCCCGGGACAGGGATACTACGAGCAGTACTTC
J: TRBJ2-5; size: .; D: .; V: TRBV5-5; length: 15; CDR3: CASSTGTILGETQYF; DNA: TGTGCCAGCAGCACCGGGACAATATTGGGAGAGACCCAGTACTTC
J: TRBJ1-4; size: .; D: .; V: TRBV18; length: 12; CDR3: CASSALEEKLFF; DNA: TGTGCCAGCTCCGCGCTCGAAGAAAAACTGTTTTTT
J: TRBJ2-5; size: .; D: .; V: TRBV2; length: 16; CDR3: CASSERYRLDQETQYF; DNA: TGTGCCAGCAGTGAACGCTACCGACTAGACCAAGAGACCCAGTACTTC
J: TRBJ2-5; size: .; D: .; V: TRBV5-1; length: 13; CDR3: CASSLGLKETQYF; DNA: TGCGCCAGCAGCTTGGGACTCAAAGAGACCCAGTACTTC
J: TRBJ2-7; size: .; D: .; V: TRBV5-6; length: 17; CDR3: CASSPWEMVPSSYEQYF; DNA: TGTGCCAGCAGCCCCTGGGAGATGGTGCCCTCATCCTACGAGCAGTACTTC
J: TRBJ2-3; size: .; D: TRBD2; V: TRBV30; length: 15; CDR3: CAWDTLAGSTDTQYF; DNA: TGTGCCTGGGACACCCTAGCGGGGAGCACAGATACGCAGTATTTT
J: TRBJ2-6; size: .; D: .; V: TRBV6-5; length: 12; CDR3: CASTSGANVLTF; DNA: TGTGCCAGCACCAGTGGGGCCAACGTCCTGACTTTC
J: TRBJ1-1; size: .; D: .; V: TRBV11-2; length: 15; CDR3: CASSLEAGGNTEAFF; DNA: TGTGCCAGCAGCTTAGAAGCAGGTGGGAACACTGAAGCTTTCTTT
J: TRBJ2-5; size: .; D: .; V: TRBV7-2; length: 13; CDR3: CASSFIYQETQYF; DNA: TGTGCCAGCAGCTTTATATACCAAGAGACCCAGTACTTC
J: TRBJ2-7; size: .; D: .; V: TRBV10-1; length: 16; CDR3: CASSEEGTPGFHEQYF; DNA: TGCGCCAGCAGTGAGGAGGGGACTCCGGGCTTCCACGAGCAGTACTTC
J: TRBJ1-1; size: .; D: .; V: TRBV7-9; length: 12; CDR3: CASSWRVTEAFF; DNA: TGTGCCAGCAGCTGGAGGGTTACTGAAGCTTTCTTT
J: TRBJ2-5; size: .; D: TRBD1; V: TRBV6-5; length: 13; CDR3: CASTSPGGETQYF; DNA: TGTGCCAGCACCTCCCCAGGGGGAGAGACCCAGTACTTC
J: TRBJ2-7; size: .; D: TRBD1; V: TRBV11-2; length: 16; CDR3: CASSSVQDRGPYEQYF; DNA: TGTGCCAGCAGCTCCGTACAGGACAGGGGCCCCTACGAGCAGTACTTC